These T cell receptor beta chains were read from a single sample in a study of T cell responses to AZD1222 COVID-19 vaccine. TCRdb's table, derived via immunoSEQ multiplex PCR, lists solely in-frame clones and lacks some. This table holds about 94,000 clones, more than 70% found once. The input for sequencing was peripheral blood, taken on day 0 of AZD1222 vaccination. The receptors were sampled from an adult in good health. CDR3s include the opening cysteine and the closing phenylalanine or tryptophan.

CDR3: CASSFATSGGAGSETQYF; J: TRBJ2-5; V: TRBV9
CDR3: CASSSSGGMNEQFF; J: TRBJ2-1; V: TRBV27
CDR3: CASTSGVGYTF; J: TRBJ1-2; V: TRBV7-9
CDR3: CASSQVGQGGAEAFF; J: TRBJ1-1; V: TRBV4-1
CDR3: CASSSSQNRDSDF; J: TRBJ2-5; V: TRBV6-2/TRBV6-3
CDR3: CASSLLDLTPVNTEAFF; J: TRBJ1-1; V: TRBV28
CDR3: CASSHRTLTGELFF; J: TRBJ2-2; V: TRBV4-2
CDR3: CASSIEAITGELFF; J: TRBJ2-2; V: TRBV19
CDR3: CASSLMYGYEQYF; J: TRBJ2-7; V: TRBV11-3
CDR3: CASSVDTVHSYEQYF; J: TRBJ2-7; V: TRBV9
CDR3: CASKEGGLFF; J: TRBJ1-4; V: TRBV21-1
CDR3: CASSPLLAGGYQETQYF; J: TRBJ2-5; V: TRBV27
CDR3: CASSLAGGRLWTEAFF; J: TRBJ1-1; V: TRBV5-1
CDR3: CASSWTGQETQYF; J: TRBJ2-5; V: TRBV12-3/TRBV12-4
CDR3: CASSARTPPEAFF; J: TRBJ1-1; V: TRBV2
CDR3: CASSFQGSEAEAFF; J: TRBJ1-1; V: TRBV5-5
CDR3: CASSIRVDRMNTEAFF; J: TRBJ1-1; V: TRBV19
CDR3: CASSLGPREQYF; J: TRBJ2-7; V: TRBV12-3/TRBV12-4
CDR3: CASSLASDRAHQPQHF; J: TRBJ1-5; V: TRBV5-5
CDR3: CASSLAQRGANYGYTF; J: TRBJ1-2; V: TRBV7-9
CDR3: CASSREESYGYTF; J: TRBJ1-2; V: TRBV14
CDR3: CASSPRSGANLNNEQFF; J: TRBJ2-1; V: TRBV19
CDR3: CASSPAGGNQPQHF; J: TRBJ1-5; V: TRBV9
CDR3: CASRDTGEKLFF; J: TRBJ1-4; V: TRBV6-6
CDR3: CASSPSTSGGLRNYEQYF; J: TRBJ2-7; V: TRBV4-2
CDR3: CASSPTSGGDTGELFF; J: TRBJ2-2; V: TRBV5-1
CDR3: CASSLGQSYEQYF; J: TRBJ2-7; V: TRBV28
CDR3: CASSVGGGGAAETQYF; J: TRBJ2-5; V: TRBV9
CDR3: CASRKQGSLSTDTQYF; J: TRBJ2-3; V: TRBV19
CDR3: CSASYRSYGYTF; J: TRBJ1-2; V: TRBV20-1
CDR3: CASSQDEAGTGLQPQHF; J: TRBJ1-5; V: TRBV4-1
CDR3: CAWALTGNGYTF; J: TRBJ1-2; V: TRBV30
CDR3: CASTIGLTGRQNIQYF; J: TRBJ2-4; V: TRBV2
CDR3: CASSPAVGTGELFF; J: TRBJ2-2; V: TRBV4-3
CDR3: CASSSYNEQFF; J: TRBJ2-1; V: TRBV5-1
CDR3: CASSLDKGQGGSPLHF; J: TRBJ1-6; V: TRBV11-3
CDR3: CASSLFSGASSGNTIYF; J: TRBJ1-3; V: TRBV5-6
CDR3: CASSPKTGGQPQHF; J: TRBJ1-5; V: TRBV19
CDR3: CASSSGPIDGGTQYF; J: TRBJ2-3; V: TRBV7-8
CDR3: CASSPTREVTEAFF; J: TRBJ1-1; V: TRBV6-5
CDR3: CASRRQGSTDTQYF; J: TRBJ2-3; V: TRBV28
CDR3: CASAAINWNTEAFF; J: TRBJ1-1; V: TRBV2
CDR3: CASSGGGTQGPGSYEQYF; J: TRBJ2-7; V: TRBV7-9
CDR3: CASSYSFRQGNQPQHF; J: TRBJ1-5; V: TRBV6-2/TRBV6-3
CDR3: CASSELSLVDEQFF; J: TRBJ2-1; V: TRBV25-1
CDR3: CASSGVIGANQPQHF; J: TRBJ1-5; V: TRBV2
CDR3: CASSQGNTGELFF; J: TRBJ2-2; V: TRBV14
CDR3: CASSLDLPSGTYPSSYEQYF; J: TRBJ2-7; V: TRBV11-3
CDR3: CASKGTTNTGELFF; J: TRBJ2-2; V: TRBV11-2
CDR3: CASSQTGTGDYGYTF; J: TRBJ1-2; V: TRBV7-8
CDR3: CASTPAIGGNYGYTF; J: TRBJ1-2; V: TRBV28
CDR3: CASSPRGGSEAFF; J: TRBJ1-1; V: TRBV5-4
CDR3: CASSLGQGQKLFF; J: TRBJ1-4; V: TRBV6-6